This T cell receptor (beta chain) was sequenced during a study of breast tumors, draining lymph nodes, adjacent tissues. Study outcomes and limitations: The data were judged consistent with most tumor T cells coming from lymph node and expanding in tumor. Tumors had less TCR diversity than lymph nodes, more than nontumor tissue. Luminal-like breast cancer showed significantly higher tumor–nontumor repertoire similarity than basal-like.

MiXCR was run by TCRdb on the multiplex PCR reads, yielding one entry per CDR3 protein. The data show over 60,000 distinct CDR3 sequences, with 57% seen just once and approximately 18% held by the top ten. Germline loops: CDR1 DFQATT, CDR2 SNEGSKA (reference sequence). The CDR3 loop spans 12 amino acids. Trimming removed 5 bases from V and 0 bases from J, with 4 bases in between. As concerns this clonotype: Its matching antigen is unknown.

The gene calls are TRBV20-1 and TRBJ1-4; no clear D. This TCR came from a female donor with breast cancer. Some clones in this sample may be carry-over from other donors' samples. Sample: breast tumor tissue. The CDR3 sequence is CSAHATNEKLFF. The CDR3 nucleotides are TGCAGTGCTCATGCAACTAATGAAAAACTGTTTTTT.